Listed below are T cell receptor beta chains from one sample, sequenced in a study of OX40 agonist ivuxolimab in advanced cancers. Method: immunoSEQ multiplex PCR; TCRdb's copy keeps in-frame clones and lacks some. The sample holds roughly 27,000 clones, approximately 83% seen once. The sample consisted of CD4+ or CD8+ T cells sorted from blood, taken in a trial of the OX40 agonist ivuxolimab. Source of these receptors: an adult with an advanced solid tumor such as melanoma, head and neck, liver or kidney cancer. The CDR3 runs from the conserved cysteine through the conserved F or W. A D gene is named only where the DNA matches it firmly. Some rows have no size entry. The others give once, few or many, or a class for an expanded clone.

CDR3 protein: CASSSRELGYGYTF
CDR3 DNA: TGTGCCAGTAGTTCCCGGGAGTTGGGCTATGGCTACACCTTC
J gene: TRBJ1-2
D gene: .
clone size: .
V gene: TRBV19

CDR3 protein: CASSYRGTGELFF
CDR3 DNA: TGCGCCAGCAGCTACAGGGGTACCGGGGAGCTGTTTTTT
J gene: TRBJ2-2
D gene: TRBD1
clone size: .
V gene: TRBV5-1

CDR3 protein: CASSVAGQGMEETQYF
CDR3 DNA: TGTGCCAGCAGCGTAGCGGGGCAGGGGATGGAGGAGACCCAGTACTTC
J gene: TRBJ2-5
D gene: .
clone size: .
V gene: TRBV9

CDR3 protein: CASSEGQGLAKNIQYF
CDR3 DNA: TGTGCCAGTAGTGAGGGACAGGGCCTAGCCAAAAACATTCAGTACTTC
J gene: TRBJ2-4
D gene: TRBD1
clone size: .
V gene: TRBV19

CDR3 protein: CASRIRQGGTDTQYF
CDR3 DNA: TGTGCCAGCAGAATAAGACAGGGAGGCACAGATACGCAGTATTTT
J gene: TRBJ2-3
D gene: TRBD1
clone size: .
V gene: TRBV28

CDR3 protein: CASSLAVNTEAFF
CDR3 DNA: TGTGCCAGCAGTTTAGCGGTGAACACTGAAGCTTTCTTT
J gene: TRBJ1-1
D gene: .
clone size: .
V gene: TRBV28

CDR3 protein: CASSPGVGTEAFF
CDR3 DNA: TGTGCCAGCAGCCCAGGTGTGGGGACTGAAGCTTTCTTT
J gene: TRBJ1-1
D gene: .
clone size: .
V gene: TRBV9

CDR3 protein: CASSFGDTEAFF
CDR3 DNA: TGTGCCAGCAGCTTCGGGGATACTGAAGCTTTCTTT
J gene: TRBJ1-1
D gene: .
clone size: once
V gene: TRBV13

CDR3 protein: CASSPHPEGGELNYGYTF
CDR3 DNA: TGTGCCAGCAGCCCACACCCGGAAGGGGGCGAATTGAACTATGGCTACACCTTC
J gene: TRBJ1-2
D gene: TRBD1
clone size: once
V gene: TRBV7-2

CDR3 protein: CARVTGSDGYTF
CDR3 DNA: TGTGCCAGGGTTACAGGGTCCGATGGCTACACCTTC
J gene: TRBJ1-2
D gene: .
clone size: .
V gene: TRBV6-1

CDR3 protein: CASSYSYGGANVLTF
CDR3 DNA: TGTGCCAGCAGTTACTCGTATGGAGGGGCCAACGTCCTGACTTTC
J gene: TRBJ2-6
D gene: .
clone size: .
V gene: TRBV6-6

CDR3 protein: CASSMGQGAYEQYF
CDR3 DNA: TGTGCCAGTAGTATGGGACAGGGTGCCTACGAGCAGTACTTC
J gene: TRBJ2-7
D gene: TRBD1
clone size: .
V gene: TRBV19

CDR3 protein: CASSQSQGAYGGYTF
CDR3 DNA: TGCGCCAGCAGCCAATCACAGGGGGCCTATGGTGGCTACACCTTC
J gene: TRBJ1-2
D gene: TRBD1
clone size: few
V gene: TRBV4-1

CDR3 protein: CAGGQGEDQPQHF
CDR3 DNA: TGTGCGGGGGGACAGGGAGAAGATCAGCCCCAGCATTTT
J gene: TRBJ1-5
D gene: TRBD1
clone size: few
V gene: TRBV19